This T cell receptor (beta chain) was profiled in a study of blood T cell repertoires in COVID-19. Across the study: Acute-phase and convalescent COVID-19 samples originated in the United States, Italy and Spain. Sources were T cells, B-cell-depleted T cells, or PBMCs; the material itself was cDNA or gDNA.

Per the authors' pipeline: The assay estimated nucleated cells by amplifying reference gene primers. The assay was immunoSEQ multiplex PCR, and TCRdb's table has in-frame clones only and misses some. V and J calls plus clone size are reproduced from that table; the DNA served to infer D and trimming. The sample has 200,000 or so clones; roughly 84% are singletons. Per germline, CDR1 SGHDN and CDR2 FVKESK. The length of the CDR3 is 17 residues. Trimming pared 1 base from V and 5 bases from J, leaving 17 bases between. The specimen sequenced was peripheral blood. This chain connects TRBV14 to TRBJ1-4; D ambiguous. The source of this sequence is a man between 35 and 55 years old with active or convalescent COVID-19. The CDR3 DNA sequence: TGTGCCAGCAGCCAAGGGAAAAGCGGACCGCTCAATGAAAAACTGTTTTTT. Translating gives CASSQGKSGPLNEKLFF.